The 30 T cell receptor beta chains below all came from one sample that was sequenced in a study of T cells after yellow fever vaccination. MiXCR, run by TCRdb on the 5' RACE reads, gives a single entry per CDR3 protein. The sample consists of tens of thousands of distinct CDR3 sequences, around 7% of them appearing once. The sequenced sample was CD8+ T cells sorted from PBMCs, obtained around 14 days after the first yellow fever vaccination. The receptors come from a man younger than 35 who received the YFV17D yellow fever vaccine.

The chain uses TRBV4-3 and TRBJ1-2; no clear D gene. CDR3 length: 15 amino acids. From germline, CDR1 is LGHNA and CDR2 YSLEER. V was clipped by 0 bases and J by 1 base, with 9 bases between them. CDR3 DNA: TGCGCCAGCAGCCAAGATCTCTCGATTAACTATGGCTACACCTTC. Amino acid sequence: CASSQDLSINYGYTF.

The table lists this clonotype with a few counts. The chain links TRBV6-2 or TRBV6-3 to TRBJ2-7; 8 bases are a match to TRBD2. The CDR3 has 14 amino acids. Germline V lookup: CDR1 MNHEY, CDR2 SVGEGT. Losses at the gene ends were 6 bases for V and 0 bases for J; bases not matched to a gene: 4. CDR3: CASRLSGTSYEQYV. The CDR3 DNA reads TGTGCCAGCAGGCTTAGCGGGACCTCCTACGAGCAGTACGTC.

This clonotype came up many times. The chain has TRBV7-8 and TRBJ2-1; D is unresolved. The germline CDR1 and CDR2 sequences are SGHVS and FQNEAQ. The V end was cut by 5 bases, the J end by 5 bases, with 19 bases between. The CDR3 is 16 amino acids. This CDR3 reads CASSPPVRAYNNEQFF. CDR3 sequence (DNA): TGTGCCAGCAGCCCCCCCGTCCGAGCCTATAACAATGAGCAGTTCTTC.

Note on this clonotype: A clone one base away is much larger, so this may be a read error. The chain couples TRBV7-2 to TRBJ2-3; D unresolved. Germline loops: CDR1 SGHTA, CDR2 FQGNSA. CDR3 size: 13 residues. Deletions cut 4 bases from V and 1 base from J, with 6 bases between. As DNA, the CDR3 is TGTGCCAGCAGCTCCTCTGGCACAGATACGCAGTATTTT. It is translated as CASSSSGTDTQYF.

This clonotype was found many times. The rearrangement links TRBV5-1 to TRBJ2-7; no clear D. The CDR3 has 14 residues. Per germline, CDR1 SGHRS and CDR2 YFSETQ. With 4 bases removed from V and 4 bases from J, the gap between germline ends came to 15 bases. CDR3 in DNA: TGCGCCAGCAGCCTAGGGAAATTGCCTTACGAGCAGTACTTC. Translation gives CASSLGKLPYEQYF.

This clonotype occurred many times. Written as DNA, the CDR3 is TGTGCCAGCAGCCTTCCGGTCTGGGGCAATCAGCCCCAGCATTTT. Protein product: CASSLPVWGNQPQHF. The chain couples TRBV28 to TRBJ1-5, with D unclear. Trimming pared 6 bases from V and 2 bases from J, leaving 14 bases between. CDR1 MDHEN and CDR2 SYDVKM come from the germline V gene. CDR3 length equals 15 residues.

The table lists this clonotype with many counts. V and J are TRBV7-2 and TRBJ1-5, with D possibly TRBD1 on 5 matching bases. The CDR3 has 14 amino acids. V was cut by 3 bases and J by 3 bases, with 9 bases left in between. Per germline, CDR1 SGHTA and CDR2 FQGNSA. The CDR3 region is CASSLGLHNQPQHF. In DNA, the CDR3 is TGTGCCAGCAGCTTGGGGCTTCACAATCAGCCCCAGCATTTT.

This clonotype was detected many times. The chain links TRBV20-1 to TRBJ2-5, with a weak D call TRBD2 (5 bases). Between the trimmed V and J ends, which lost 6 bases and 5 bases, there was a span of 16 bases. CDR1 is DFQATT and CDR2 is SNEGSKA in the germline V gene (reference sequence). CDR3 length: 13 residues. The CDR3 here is CSAETGYWETQYF. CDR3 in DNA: TGCAGTGCCGAAACGGGGTACTGGGAGACCCAGTACTTC.

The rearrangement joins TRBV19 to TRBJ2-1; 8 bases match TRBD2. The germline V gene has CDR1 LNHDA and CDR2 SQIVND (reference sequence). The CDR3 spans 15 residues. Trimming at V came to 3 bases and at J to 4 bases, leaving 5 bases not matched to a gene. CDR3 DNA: TGTGCCAGTAGTATCGGGGGGGGATTATACAATGAGCAGTTCTTC. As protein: CASSIGGGLYNEQFF.

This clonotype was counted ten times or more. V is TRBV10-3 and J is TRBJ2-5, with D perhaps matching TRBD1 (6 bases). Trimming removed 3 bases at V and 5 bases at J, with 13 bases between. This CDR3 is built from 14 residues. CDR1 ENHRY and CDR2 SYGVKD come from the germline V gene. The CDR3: CAISDRGLGETQYF. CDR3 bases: TGTGCCATCAGTGACAGGGGCCTCGGGGAGACCCAGTACTTC.

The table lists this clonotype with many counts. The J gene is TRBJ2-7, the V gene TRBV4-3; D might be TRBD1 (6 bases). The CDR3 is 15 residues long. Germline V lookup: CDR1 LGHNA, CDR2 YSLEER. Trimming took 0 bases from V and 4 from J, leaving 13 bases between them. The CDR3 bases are TGCGCCAGCAGCCAAGAGGGACCTACAGGGTACGAGCAGTACGTC. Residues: CASSQEGPTGYEQYV.

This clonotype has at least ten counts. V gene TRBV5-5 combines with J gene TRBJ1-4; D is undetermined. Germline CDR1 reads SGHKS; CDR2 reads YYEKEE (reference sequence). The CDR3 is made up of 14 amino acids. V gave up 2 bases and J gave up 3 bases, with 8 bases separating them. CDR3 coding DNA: TGTGCCAGCAGCTTTGTTGGGGCTAATGAAAAACTGTTTTTT. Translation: CASSFVGANEKLFF.

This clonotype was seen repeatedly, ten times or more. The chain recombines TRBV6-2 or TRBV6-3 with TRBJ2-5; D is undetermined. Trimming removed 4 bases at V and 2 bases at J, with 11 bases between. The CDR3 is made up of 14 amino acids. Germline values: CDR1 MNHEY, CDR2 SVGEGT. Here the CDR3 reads CASSSSEVQETQYF. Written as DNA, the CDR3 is TGTGCCAGCAGTTCCTCCGAGGTACAAGAGACCCAGTACTTC.

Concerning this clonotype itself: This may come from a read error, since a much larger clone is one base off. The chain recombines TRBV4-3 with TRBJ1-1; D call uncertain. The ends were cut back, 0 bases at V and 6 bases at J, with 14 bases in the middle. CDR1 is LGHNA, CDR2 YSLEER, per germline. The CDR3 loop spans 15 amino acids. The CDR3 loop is CASSQDQARAAEAFF. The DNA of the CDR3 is TGCGCCAGCAGCCAAGATCAGGCACGGGCCGCTGAAGCTTTCTTT.

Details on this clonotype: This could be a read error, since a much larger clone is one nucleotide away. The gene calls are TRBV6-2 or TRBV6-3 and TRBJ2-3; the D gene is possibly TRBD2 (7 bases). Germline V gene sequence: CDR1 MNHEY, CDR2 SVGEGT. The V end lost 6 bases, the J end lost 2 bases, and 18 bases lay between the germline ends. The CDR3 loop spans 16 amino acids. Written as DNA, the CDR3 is TGTGCCAGCAGCGTCGTCGGGGGGCTCTCCACAGATACGCAGTATTTT. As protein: CASSVVGGLSTDTQYF.

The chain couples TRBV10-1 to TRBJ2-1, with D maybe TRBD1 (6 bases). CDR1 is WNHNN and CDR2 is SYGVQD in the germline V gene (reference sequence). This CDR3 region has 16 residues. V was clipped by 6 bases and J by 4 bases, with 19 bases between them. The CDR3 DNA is TGCGCCAGCAGCGACGTACAGGGAAACCTTTACAATGAGCAGTTCTTC. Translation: CASSDVQGNLYNEQFF.

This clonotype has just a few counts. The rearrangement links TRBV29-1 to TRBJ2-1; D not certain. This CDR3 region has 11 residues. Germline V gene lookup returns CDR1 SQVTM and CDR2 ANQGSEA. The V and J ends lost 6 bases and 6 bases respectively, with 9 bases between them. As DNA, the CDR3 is TGCAGCGTCCAGTTCGTCAATGAGCAGTTCTTC. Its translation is CSVQFVNEQFF.

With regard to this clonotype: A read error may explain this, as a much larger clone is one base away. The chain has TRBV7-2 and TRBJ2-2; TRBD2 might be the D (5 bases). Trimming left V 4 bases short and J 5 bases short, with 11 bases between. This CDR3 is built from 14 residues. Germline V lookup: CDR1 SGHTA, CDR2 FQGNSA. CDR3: CASSSDRGTGELFF. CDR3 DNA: TGTGCCAGCAGCTCAGATCGGGGAACCGGGGAGCTGTTTTTT.

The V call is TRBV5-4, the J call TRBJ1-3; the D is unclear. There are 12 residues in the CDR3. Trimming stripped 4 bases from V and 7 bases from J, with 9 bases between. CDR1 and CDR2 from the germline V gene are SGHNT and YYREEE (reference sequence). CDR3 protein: CASSPSPNTIYF. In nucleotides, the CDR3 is TGTGCCAGCAGCCCTTCGCCGAACACCATATATTTT.

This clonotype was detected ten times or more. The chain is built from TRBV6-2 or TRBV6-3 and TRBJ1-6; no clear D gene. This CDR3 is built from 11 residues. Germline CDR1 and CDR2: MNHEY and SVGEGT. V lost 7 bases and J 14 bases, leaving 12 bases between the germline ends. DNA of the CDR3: TGTGCCAGCAAGGAGGAGGGCGCCCTCCACTTT. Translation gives CASKEEGALHF.

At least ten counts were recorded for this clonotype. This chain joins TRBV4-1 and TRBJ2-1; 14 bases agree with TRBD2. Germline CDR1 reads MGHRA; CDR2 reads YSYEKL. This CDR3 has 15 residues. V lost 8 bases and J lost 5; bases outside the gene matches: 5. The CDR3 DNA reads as TGCGCCAGCCGAGGACTAGCGGGGGGTCACAATGAGCAGTTCTTC. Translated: CASRGLAGGHNEQFF.

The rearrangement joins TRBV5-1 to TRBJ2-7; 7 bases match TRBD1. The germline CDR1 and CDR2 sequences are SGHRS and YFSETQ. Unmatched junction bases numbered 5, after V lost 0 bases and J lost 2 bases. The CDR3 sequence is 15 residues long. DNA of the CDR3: TGCGCCAGCAGCTTGGGACAGGGCCCCACCTACGAGCAGTACTTC. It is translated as CASSLGQGPTYEQYF.

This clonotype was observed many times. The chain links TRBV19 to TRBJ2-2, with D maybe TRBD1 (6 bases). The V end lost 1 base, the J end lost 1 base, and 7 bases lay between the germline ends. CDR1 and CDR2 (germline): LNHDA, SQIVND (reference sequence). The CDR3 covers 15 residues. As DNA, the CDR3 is TGTGCCAGTAGTATAGTCAGGGGGAACACCGGGGAGCTGTTTTTT. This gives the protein CASSIVRGNTGELFF.

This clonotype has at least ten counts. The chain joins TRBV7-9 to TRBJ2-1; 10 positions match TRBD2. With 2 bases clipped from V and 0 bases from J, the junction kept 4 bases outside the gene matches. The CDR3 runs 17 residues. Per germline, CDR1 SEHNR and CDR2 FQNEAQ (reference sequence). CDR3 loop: CASSLYSGGYSYNEQFF. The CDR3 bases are TGTGCCAGCAGCTTATATAGCGGGGGGTACTCCTACAATGAGCAGTTCTTC.

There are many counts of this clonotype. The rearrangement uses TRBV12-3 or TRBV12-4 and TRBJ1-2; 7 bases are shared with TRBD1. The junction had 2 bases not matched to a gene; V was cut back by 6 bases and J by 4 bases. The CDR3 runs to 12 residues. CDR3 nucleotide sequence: TGTGCCAGCAGGGACAGGTTCTATGGCTACACCTTC. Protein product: CASRDRFYGYTF.

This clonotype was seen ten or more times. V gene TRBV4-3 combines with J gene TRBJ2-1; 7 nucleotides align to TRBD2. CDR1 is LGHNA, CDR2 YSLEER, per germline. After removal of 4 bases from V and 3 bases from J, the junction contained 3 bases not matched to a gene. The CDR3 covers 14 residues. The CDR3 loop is CASSRGGGYNEQFF. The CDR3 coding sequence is TGCGCCAGCAGCCGGGGGGGGGGCTACAATGAGCAGTTCTTC.

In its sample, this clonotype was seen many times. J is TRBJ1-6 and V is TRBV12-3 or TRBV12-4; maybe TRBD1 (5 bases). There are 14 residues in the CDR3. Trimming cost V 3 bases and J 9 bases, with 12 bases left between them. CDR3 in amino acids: CASSLGGRSSPLHF. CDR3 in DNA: TGTGCCAGCAGTTTGGGGGGTCGTAGTTCACCCCTCCACTTT.

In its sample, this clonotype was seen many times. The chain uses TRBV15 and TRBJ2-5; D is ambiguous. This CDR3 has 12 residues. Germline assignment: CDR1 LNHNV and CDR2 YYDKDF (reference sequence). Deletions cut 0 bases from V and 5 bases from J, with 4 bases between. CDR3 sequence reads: CATSRDLETQYF. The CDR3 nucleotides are TGTGCCACCAGCAGAGATTTGGAGACCCAGTACTTC.

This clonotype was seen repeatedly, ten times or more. The CDR3 sequence: CSVEDGTQLGANVLTF. CDR3 coding DNA: TGCAGCGTTGAAGATGGGACCCAGCTGGGGGCCAACGTCCTGACTTTC. This chain links TRBV29-1 with TRBJ2-6, with D possibly called TRBD1 or TRBD2 (5 bases each). V gave up 0 bases and J gave up 4 bases, with 13 bases separating them. This CDR3 is built from 16 residues. Germline CDR1 and CDR2: SQVTM and ANQGSEA.

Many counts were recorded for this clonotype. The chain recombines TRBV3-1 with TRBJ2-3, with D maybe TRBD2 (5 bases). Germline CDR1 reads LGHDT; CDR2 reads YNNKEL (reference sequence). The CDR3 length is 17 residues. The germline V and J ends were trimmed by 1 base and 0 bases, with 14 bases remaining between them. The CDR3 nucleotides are TGTGCCAGCAGCCAAGGCCCGAAAGCGGCTAGCACAGATACGCAGTATTTT. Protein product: CASSQGPKAASTDTQYF.